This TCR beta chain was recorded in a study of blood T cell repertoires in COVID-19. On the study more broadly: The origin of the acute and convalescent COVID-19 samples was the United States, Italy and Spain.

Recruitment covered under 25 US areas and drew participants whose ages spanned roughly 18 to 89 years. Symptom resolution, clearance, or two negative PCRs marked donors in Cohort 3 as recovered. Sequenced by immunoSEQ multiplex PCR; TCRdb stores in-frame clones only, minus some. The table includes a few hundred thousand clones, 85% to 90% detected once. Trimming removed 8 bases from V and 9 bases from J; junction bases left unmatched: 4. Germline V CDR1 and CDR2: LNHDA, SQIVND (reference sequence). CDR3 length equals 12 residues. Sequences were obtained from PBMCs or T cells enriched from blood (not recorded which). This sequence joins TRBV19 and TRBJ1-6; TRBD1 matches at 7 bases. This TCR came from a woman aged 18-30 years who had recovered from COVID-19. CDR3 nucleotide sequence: TGTGCCAGTCGAACAGGGGCTTCACCCCTCCACTTT. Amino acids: CASRTGASPLHF.